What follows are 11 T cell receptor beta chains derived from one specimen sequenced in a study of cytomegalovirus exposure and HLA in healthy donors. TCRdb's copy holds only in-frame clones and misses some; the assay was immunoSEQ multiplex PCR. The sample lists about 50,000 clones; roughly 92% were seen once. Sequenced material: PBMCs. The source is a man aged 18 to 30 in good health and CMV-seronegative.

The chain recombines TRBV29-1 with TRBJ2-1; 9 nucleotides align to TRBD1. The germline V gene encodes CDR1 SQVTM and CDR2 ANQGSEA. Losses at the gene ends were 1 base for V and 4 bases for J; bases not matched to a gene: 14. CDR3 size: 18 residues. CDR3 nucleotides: TGCAGCGTTGAAGGTTACAGGGGGCGCCTTAACCTTTACAATGAGCAGTTCTTC. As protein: CSVEGYRGRLNLYNEQFF.

DNA for the CDR3: TGTGCCAGCACCCTGGACAACACCTATGGCTACACCTTC. Its protein product is CASTLDNTYGYTF. V usage is TRBV6-1 and J usage is TRBJ1-2; a possible D gene is TRBD1 (5 bases). CDR1 and CDR2 (germline): MNHNS, SASEGT. This CDR3 has 13 amino acids. Between the trimmed V and J ends, which lost 7 bases and 4 bases, there was a span of 13 bases.

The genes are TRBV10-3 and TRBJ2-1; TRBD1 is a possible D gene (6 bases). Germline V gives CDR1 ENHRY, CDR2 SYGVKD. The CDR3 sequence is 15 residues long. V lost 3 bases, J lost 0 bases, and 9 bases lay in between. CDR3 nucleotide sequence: TGTGCCATCAGTGAAACAGGGAGCTCCTACAATGAGCAGTTCTTC. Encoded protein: CAISETGSSYNEQFF.

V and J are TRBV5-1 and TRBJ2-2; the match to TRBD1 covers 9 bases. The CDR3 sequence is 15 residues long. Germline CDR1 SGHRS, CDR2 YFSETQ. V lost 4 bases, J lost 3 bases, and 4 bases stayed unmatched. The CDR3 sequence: CASSPGDRDTGELFF. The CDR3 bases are TGCGCCAGCAGCCCCGGGGACAGGGACACCGGGGAGCTGTTTTTT.

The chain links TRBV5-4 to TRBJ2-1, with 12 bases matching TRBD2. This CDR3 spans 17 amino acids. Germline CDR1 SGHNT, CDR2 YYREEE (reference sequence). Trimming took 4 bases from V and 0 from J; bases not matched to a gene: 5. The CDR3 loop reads CASSPLAGGSSYNEQFF. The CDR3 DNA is TGTGCCAGCAGCCCTCTAGCGGGGGGGAGCTCCTACAATGAGCAGTTCTTC.

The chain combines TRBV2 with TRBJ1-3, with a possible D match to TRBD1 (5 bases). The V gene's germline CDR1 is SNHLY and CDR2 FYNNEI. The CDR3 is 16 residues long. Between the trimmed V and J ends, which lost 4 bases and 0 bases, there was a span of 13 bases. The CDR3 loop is CASSAQTALSGNTIYF. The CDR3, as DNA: TGTGCCAGCAGTGCCCAGACAGCCCTCTCTGGAAACACCATATATTTT.

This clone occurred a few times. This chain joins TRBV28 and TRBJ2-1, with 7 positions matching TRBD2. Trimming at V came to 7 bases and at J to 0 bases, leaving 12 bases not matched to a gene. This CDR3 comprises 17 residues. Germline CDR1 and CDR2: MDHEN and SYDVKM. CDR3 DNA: TGTGCCAGCACCTCGGGGGGTGACATTCTCTCCTACAATGAGCAGTTCTTC. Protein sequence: CASTSGGDILSYNEQFF.

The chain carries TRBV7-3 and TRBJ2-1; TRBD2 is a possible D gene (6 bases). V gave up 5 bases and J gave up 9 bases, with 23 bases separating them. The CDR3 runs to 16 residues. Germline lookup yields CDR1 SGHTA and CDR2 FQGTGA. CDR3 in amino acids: CASSPQGSGPISEQFF. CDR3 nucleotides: TGTGCCAGCAGCCCGCAGGGTAGCGGCCCTATTAGTGAGCAGTTCTTC.

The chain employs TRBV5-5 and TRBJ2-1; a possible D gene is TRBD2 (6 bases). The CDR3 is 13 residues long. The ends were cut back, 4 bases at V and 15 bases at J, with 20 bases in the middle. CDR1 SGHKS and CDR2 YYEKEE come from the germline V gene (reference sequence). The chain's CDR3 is CASSHIGTGEVFF. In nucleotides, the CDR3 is TGTGCCAGCAGCCATATAGGGACGGGAGAGGTGTTCTTC.

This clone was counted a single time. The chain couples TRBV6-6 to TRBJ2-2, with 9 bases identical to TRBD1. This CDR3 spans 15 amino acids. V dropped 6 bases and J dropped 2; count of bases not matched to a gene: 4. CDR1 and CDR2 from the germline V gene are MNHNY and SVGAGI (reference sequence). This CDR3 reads CASRGQGGNTGELFF. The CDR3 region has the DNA TGTGCCAGCAGGGGACAGGGTGGTAACACCGGGGAGCTGTTTTTT.

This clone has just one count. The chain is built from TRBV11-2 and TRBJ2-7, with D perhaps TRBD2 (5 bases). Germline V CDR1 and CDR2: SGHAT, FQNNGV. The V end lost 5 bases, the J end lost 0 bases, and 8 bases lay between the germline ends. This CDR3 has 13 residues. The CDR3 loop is CASSVSVSYEQYF. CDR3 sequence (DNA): TGTGCCAGCAGCGTTAGCGTCTCCTACGAGCAGTACTTC.